This T cell receptor (beta chain) was documented in a study of blood T cell repertoires in COVID-19. About the study: Specimens from acute and convalescent COVID-19 originated in the United States, Italy and Spain.

The V gene's germline CDR1 is LNHDA and CDR2 SQIVND (reference sequence). J was trimmed by 5 bases and V by 5 bases; bases with no gene match: 14. This CDR3 spans 18 amino acids. As processed by the authors: Cell counts per sample came from amplifying reference gene primers. The method was immunoSEQ multiplex PCR; TCRdb's version includes in-frame clones alone and lacks a portion of them. V and J calls and clone size are those listed in that table; D and trimming were worked out from the DNA. The sample shows roughly 33,000 clones, 85% of them seen only once. The sample comprised peripheral blood. This clonotype was sampled from a human donor with acute or convalescent COVID-19. The donor label of this sample is uncertain. This rearrangement joins TRBV19 to TRBJ2-3; TRBD2 aligns across 12 bases. The CDR3 reads CASSVGLAGNTRRDTQYF. The CDR3 coding sequence is TGTGCCAGTAGTGTTGGACTAGCGGGGAATACCCGCAGAGATACGCAGTATTTT.